This T cell receptor beta chain stems from a study of T cells after yellow fever vaccination. TCRdb used MiXCR to reprocess the 5' RACE reads, holding one entry per CDR3 protein. The repertoire holds approximately 300,000 distinct CDR3 sequences, with 13% as singletons. This clonotype was found a few times. The CDR3 extends over 16 amino acids. Germline values: CDR1 SGHTA, CDR2 FQGNSA. Trimming took 1 base from V and 2 from J, leaving 14 bases between them. V is TRBV7-2 and J is TRBJ2-5; weak D call: TRBD2 (6 bases). The sequence derives from a man aged 25 to 40 who received the YFV17D yellow fever vaccine. Source: CD4+ T cells sorted from PBMCs, taken 45 days after the yellow fever booster vaccination. CDR3 region: CASSLVASGPQETQYF. CDR3 DNA sequence: TGTGCCAGCAGCTTAGTGGCAAGCGGGCCTCAAGAGACCCAGTACTTC.